The 8 T cell receptor beta chains below come from one sample, sequenced in a study of T cell repertoires in cytomegalovirus infection. The antigens for these receptors are not known. TCRdb redid the calling of the reads with MiXCR, one entry per CDR3 protein. The data show about 890,000 distinct CDR3 sequences, approximately 31% seen once. Sequences were derived from cultured CD8+ T cells from PBMCs, sampled from culture after CMV antigen stimulation. The origin of the receptors is a human donor in good health (CMV status not recorded). Some clones in this sample may be carry-over from other donors' samples.

The chain carries TRBV6-6 and TRBJ1-5; D gene unclear. The CDR3 runs 16 residues. Trimming left V 5 bases short and J 0 bases short, with 14 bases between. Germline CDR1 reads MNHNY; CDR2 reads SVGAGI (reference sequence). The CDR3 loop is CASSPHWGYSNQPQHF. The CDR3 bases are TGTGCCAGCAGTCCACATTGGGGATATAGCAATCAGCCCCAGCATTTT.

The V and J genes are TRBV20-1 and TRBJ2-5, with TRBD1 identical over 11 bases. The germline V gene encodes CDR1 DFQATT and CDR2 SNEGSKA (reference sequence). V shed 1 base and J 5 bases; nucleotides not matched to a gene: 6. The CDR3 totals 15 residues. The CDR3 coding sequence is TGCAGTGCTAGAGGCCGGGACAGGGGGGATGAGACCCAGTACTTC. Translation: CSARGRDRGDETQYF.

The sample holds many counts of this clonotype. This chain connects TRBV12-3 or TRBV12-4 to TRBJ1-1; D not resolved. The V gene lost 3 bases and the J gene lost 4 bases, with 9 bases spanning the gap. This CDR3 is built from 13 residues. CDR3 loop: CASSFLGGTEAFF. The CDR3 region has the DNA TGTGCCAGCAGTTTCTTGGGTGGCACTGAAGCTTTCTTT.

This clonotype was recorded many times. The CDR3 protein is CASSLGGLNGYTF. In DNA, the CDR3 is TGTGCCAGCAGCTTAGGAGGACTTAATGGCTACACCTTC. The V gene is TRBV7-8, the J gene TRBJ1-2; D unclear. Germline values: CDR1 SGHVS, CDR2 FQNEAQ. The CDR3 extends over 13 amino acids. Trimming cost V 1 base and J 6 bases, with 9 bases left between them. Full variable domain (rest looked up from reference TRBV7-8 and TRBJ1-2): GAGVSQSPRYKVAKRGQDVALRCDPISGHVSLFWYQQALGQGPEFLTYFQNEAQLDKSGLPSDRFFAERPEGSVSTLKIQRTQQEDSAVYLCASSLGGLNGYTFGSGTRLTVV.

This clonotype appeared a few times. The chain recombines TRBV7-9 with TRBJ2-1, with D perhaps matching TRBD1 (6 bases). The CDR3 extends over 15 amino acids. Germline CDR1 and CDR2: SEHNR and FQNEAQ (reference sequence). V lost 3 bases and J lost 7, with 16 bases in between. This CDR3 reads CASSFQGSGLNEQFF. The CDR3 coding sequence is TGTGCCAGCAGCTTTCAGGGGAGCGGCCTTAATGAGCAGTTCTTC.

In this sample, this clonotype turned up many times. This chain connects TRBV7-2 to TRBJ2-3, with D maybe TRBD1 (5 bases). Looked up from germline, CDR1 is SGHTA and CDR2 is FQGNSA. V lost 3 bases to trimming and J lost 0 bases, with 10 bases between them. The length of the CDR3 is 15 residues. The CDR3 bases are TGTGCCAGCAGCTTTGGGGCTTTTAGCACAGATACGCAGTATTTT. It specifies CASSFGAFSTDTQYF. The whole variable domain, filled in from reference TRBV7-2 and TRBJ2-3, reads GAGVSQSPSNKVTEKGKDVELRCDPISGHTALYWYRQSLGQGLEFLIYFQGNSAPDKSGLPSDRFSAERTGGSVSTLTIQRTQQEDSAVYLCASSFGAFSTDTQYFGPGTRLTVL.

This chain links TRBV27 with TRBJ2-1, with 7 bases identical to TRBD1. Germline CDR1 is MNHEY and CDR2 is SMNVEV (reference sequence). This CDR3 region has 14 residues. V lost 5 bases, J lost 8 bases, and 9 bases stayed unmatched. The CDR3 loop is CASSHIGTVDEQFF. The DNA for the CDR3 is TGTGCCAGCAGTCATATTGGGACAGTCGATGAGCAGTTCTTC.

The chain combines TRBV14 with TRBJ1-2, with D unresolved. V gave up 1 base and J gave up 4 bases, with 13 bases separating them. The CDR3 is 15 residues long. Germline CDR1 reads SGHDN; CDR2 reads FVKESK. The CDR3 nucleotides read TGTGCCAGCAGCCAAGTGCCGGGATCTTCCTATGGCTACACCTTC. Residues: CASSQVPGSSYGYTF.